This T cell receptor beta chain was captured in a study of CD8+ T cells in alopecia areata. Treatment: oral pan-JAK inhibitor, 5-10 mg twice daily. The sequencing template was cDNA reverse transcribed from extracted RNA. Method: immunoSEQ multiplex PCR; TCRdb's copy keeps in-frame clones and lacks some. The data contain about 210,000 clones, roughly 56% of them singletons. The CDR3 sequence is 12 residues long. Germline-derived CDR1 and CDR2 are SQVTM and ANQGSEA. V lost 6 bases, J lost 4 bases, and 11 bases lay in between. The material sequenced was CD4+ T cells sorted from blood, taken at week 4, from a patient treated with tofacitinib. The sequence was collected from a human donor with alopecia areata. The chain links TRBV29-1 to TRBJ2-3, with a tentative D call TRBD2 (5 bases). The chain's CDR3 is CSVGPGADTQYF. CDR3 sequence (DNA): TGCAGCGTAGGGCCCGGGGCAGATACGCAGTATTTT.